Listed below are T cell receptor beta chains from one sample, sequenced in a study of shared clonotypes between healthy human individuals. Here immunoSEQ multiplex PCR was the method, and the copy in TCRdb shows in-frame clones only, minus some. The sample includes some 500,000 clones, 90% to 96% of them seen just once. Sequences were obtained from naive CD4+ T cells sorted from blood. These receptors were obtained from a woman in her twenties or thirties in good health. The CDR3 runs from the conserved cysteine through the conserved F or W. A D gene is named only where the DNA matches it firmly. The listing skips clone size in some rows; elsewhere it reads once, few, many or a size class.

clone_size: .
j_call: TRBJ1-2
d_call: .
v_call: TRBV5-4
cdr3_aa: CASSLGVMLGIPPSDYGYTF
cdr3_nt: TGTGCCAGCAGCTTGGGAGTGATGCTTGGAATCCCCCCTTCCGACTATGGCTACACCTTC

clone_size: .
j_call: TRBJ1-4
d_call: .
v_call: TRBV2
cdr3_aa: CASSPRSGGTGEKLFF
cdr3_nt: TGTGCCAGCAGCCCAAGGTCCGGGGGAACGGGAGAAAAACTGTTTTTT

clone_size: .
j_call: TRBJ1-2
d_call: .
v_call: TRBV2
cdr3_aa: CASSEDPDSTLRTF
cdr3_nt: TGTGCCAGCAGCGAAGATCCCGACAGTACCCTCCGAACCTTC

clone_size: .
j_call: TRBJ1-5
d_call: .
v_call: TRBV28
cdr3_aa: CASTLTGPGQPQHF
cdr3_nt: TGTGCCAGCACCCTTACAGGGCCAGGCCAGCCCCAGCATTTT

clone_size: once
j_call: TRBJ2-3
d_call: .
v_call: TRBV4-1
cdr3_aa: CASSQVALDTQYF
cdr3_nt: TGCGCCAGCAGCCAAGTAGCACTAGATACGCAGTATTTT

clone_size: once
j_call: TRBJ2-1
d_call: .
v_call: TRBV9
cdr3_aa: CASSVAGATVNEQFF
cdr3_nt: TGTGCCAGCAGCGTAGCCGGGGCCACCGTCAATGAGCAGTTCTTC

clone_size: .
j_call: TRBJ1-2
d_call: .
v_call: TRBV28
cdr3_aa: CASSYRNGYTF
cdr3_nt: TGTGCCAGCAGCTACAGGAATGGCTACACCTTC

clone_size: .
j_call: TRBJ1-1
d_call: TRBD1
v_call: TRBV18
cdr3_aa: CASSPRDRGHVNTEAFF
cdr3_nt: TGTGCCAGCTCACCACGAGACAGGGGGCACGTGAACACTGAAGCTTTCTTT

clone_size: .
j_call: TRBJ2-7
d_call: TRBD2
v_call: TRBV25-1
cdr3_aa: CASSASGSAYEQYF
cdr3_nt: TGTGCCAGCAGTGCTAGCGGGAGTGCCTACGAGCAGTACTTC

clone_size: .
j_call: TRBJ2-7
d_call: TRBD2
v_call: TRBV10-2
cdr3_aa: CATGLAGAYEQYF
cdr3_nt: TGCGCCACGGGACTAGCGGGAGCCTACGAGCAGTACTTC

clone_size: .
j_call: TRBJ2-7
d_call: TRBD2
v_call: TRBV2
cdr3_aa: CASSGRTSKSYEQYF
cdr3_nt: TGTGCCAGCAGTGGCCGGACTAGCAAATCCTACGAGCAGTACTTC

clone_size: .
j_call: TRBJ2-1
d_call: .
v_call: TRBV6-5
cdr3_aa: CASSQYNEQFF
cdr3_nt: TGTGCCAGCAGTCAGTACAATGAGCAGTTCTTC

clone_size: .
j_call: TRBJ2-1
d_call: .
v_call: TRBV4-2
cdr3_aa: CASSQAQGGSYNEQFF
cdr3_nt: TGTGCCAGCAGCCAAGCCCAAGGCGGTTCCTACAATGAGCAGTTCTTC

clone_size: .
j_call: TRBJ2-1
d_call: TRBD2
v_call: TRBV27
cdr3_aa: CASSRLAGTNEQFF
cdr3_nt: TGTGCCAGCAGTCGGTTAGCGGGTACCAATGAGCAGTTCTTC

clone_size: .
j_call: TRBJ2-1
d_call: TRBD2
v_call: TRBV5-4
cdr3_aa: CASRGGTSGYNEQFF
cdr3_nt: TGTGCCAGCAGGGGGGGGACTAGCGGATACAATGAGCAGTTCTTC

clone_size: once
j_call: TRBJ2-7
d_call: TRBD2
v_call: TRBV7-2
cdr3_aa: CASHLAGVNEQYF
cdr3_nt: TGTGCCAGCCACTTAGCGGGAGTCAATGAGCAGTACTTC

clone_size: .
j_call: TRBJ1-4
d_call: .
v_call: TRBV4-1
cdr3_aa: CASSRKRESIPYATNEKLFF
cdr3_nt: TGCGCCAGCAGCCGGAAAAGAGAGTCTATACCCTATGCAACTAATGAAAAACTGTTTTTT

clone_size: once
j_call: TRBJ1-5
d_call: .
v_call: TRBV18
cdr3_aa: CASSRQGKNQPQHF
cdr3_nt: TGTGCCAGCTCACGGCAGGGGAAGAATCAGCCCCAGCATTTT

clone_size: .
j_call: TRBJ2-4
d_call: .
v_call: TRBV6-1
cdr3_aa: CASSGGLPEAKNIQYF
cdr3_nt: TGTGCCAGCAGTGGGGGACTCCCGGAAGCCAAAAACATTCAGTACTTC

clone_size: .
j_call: TRBJ2-3
d_call: .
v_call: TRBV28
cdr3_aa: CASSLGLVGTDTQYF
cdr3_nt: TGTGCCAGCAGTTTAGGGCTAGTGGGGACAGATACGCAGTATTTT

clone_size: once
j_call: TRBJ1-5
d_call: .
v_call: TRBV6-1
cdr3_aa: CASSLGRDQPQHF
cdr3_nt: TGTGCCAGCAGTCTGGGGAGGGATCAGCCCCAGCATTTT

clone_size: .
j_call: TRBJ2-3
d_call: TRBD1
v_call: TRBV18
cdr3_aa: CASSPGQGATDTQYF
cdr3_nt: TGTGCCAGCTCCCCCGGCCAGGGGGCCACAGATACGCAGTATTTT

clone_size: once
j_call: TRBJ2-7
d_call: .
v_call: TRBV10-3
cdr3_aa: CAISEYQIADEQYF
cdr3_nt: TGTGCCATCAGTGAGTATCAGATAGCGGACGAGCAGTACTTC

clone_size: .
j_call: TRBJ2-6
d_call: .
v_call: TRBV10-3
cdr3_aa: CAISDDSSGANVLTF
cdr3_nt: TGTGCCATCAGTGATGACAGCTCTGGGGCCAACGTCCTGACTTTC

clone_size: .
j_call: TRBJ2-3
d_call: TRBD2
v_call: TRBV5-1
cdr3_aa: CASSWGGLAGAVADTQYF
cdr3_nt: TGCGCCAGCAGCTGGGGGGGACTAGCGGGAGCGGTGGCAGATACGCAGTATTTT

clone_size: .
j_call: TRBJ1-4
d_call: .
v_call: TRBV18
cdr3_aa: CASSPGIQGNEKLFF
cdr3_nt: TGTGCCAGCTCACCTGGTATACAGGGAAATGAAAAACTGTTTTTT

clone_size: .
j_call: TRBJ1-4
d_call: .
v_call: TRBV5-5
cdr3_aa: CASSLVGERGEKLFF
cdr3_nt: TGTGCCAGCAGCTTGGTCGGGGAACGGGGTGAAAAACTGTTTTTT

clone_size: .
j_call: TRBJ1-2
d_call: .
v_call: TRBV7-8
cdr3_aa: CASSLVRGGGYTF
cdr3_nt: TGTGCCAGCAGCTTAGTTCGGGGCGGCGGCTACACCTTC

clone_size: .
j_call: TRBJ1-1
d_call: .
v_call: TRBV19
cdr3_aa: CASSIRGIMNTEAFF
cdr3_nt: TGTGCCAGTAGTATAAGGGGAATCATGAACACTGAAGCTTTCTTT

clone_size: .
j_call: TRBJ2-3
d_call: .
v_call: TRBV9
cdr3_aa: CASSVSSVNTQYF
cdr3_nt: TGTGCCAGCAGCGTCTCTTCCGTAAATACGCAGTATTTT

clone_size: .
j_call: TRBJ2-7
d_call: TRBD2
v_call: TRBV5-4
cdr3_aa: CASSLITSASYEQYF
cdr3_nt: TGTGCCAGCAGCTTGATCACTAGCGCCTCCTACGAGCAGTACTTC

clone_size: .
j_call: TRBJ1-5
d_call: .
v_call: TRBV5-1
cdr3_aa: CASSLEGVDQPQHF
cdr3_nt: TGCGCCAGCAGCTTGGAAGGGGTCGATCAGCCCCAGCATTTT